Each of the 19 T cell receptor beta chains below was sequenced from the same sample in a study of blood T cell repertoires in COVID-19. Here immunoSEQ multiplex PCR was the method, and the copy in TCRdb shows in-frame clones only, minus some. The sample consists of 250,000 to 350,000 clones, approximately 90% of them appearing once. Sequencing used peripheral blood. All receptors derive from a woman aged 25 to 39 who had recovered from COVID-19.

This clone was observed a few times. V usage is TRBV2 and J usage is TRBJ2-7; TRBD1 might be the D (5 bases). The CDR3 has 15 residues. Germline V gene sequence: CDR1 SNHLY, CDR2 FYNNEI. Trimming took off 4 bases at V and 0 bases at J, with 13 bases between the two ends. This chain's CDR3 is CASSGRQTGSYEQYF. CDR3 coding DNA: TGTGCCAGCAGTGGCAGACAGACCGGCTCCTACGAGCAGTACTTC.

J is TRBJ1-2 and V is TRBV7-2; 9 positions match TRBD1. The J segment lost 4 bases and the V segment lost 5 bases, leaving 8 bases of the junction unmatched. The CDR3 covers 15 residues. Germline CDR1 and CDR2: SGHTA and FQGNSA. This chain's CDR3 is CASSVRDRDSYGYTF. The CDR3 DNA reads as TGTGCCAGCAGCGTCCGGGACAGGGATTCCTATGGCTACACCTTC.

The V gene is TRBV9, the J gene TRBJ2-1; TRBD1 matches at 11 bases. Germline CDR1 and CDR2: SGDLS and YYNGEE. After removal of 4 bases from V and 6 bases from J, the junction contained 6 bases not matched to a gene. This CDR3 contains 15 residues. The CDR3 sequence: CASSPGTGGINEQFF. The CDR3 DNA reads TGTGCCAGCAGCCCCGGGACAGGGGGGATCAATGAGCAGTTCTTC.

The V gene is TRBV11-1, the J gene TRBJ2-7; 9 bases line up with TRBD1. Trimming cost V 6 bases and J 0 bases; bases outside gene matches: 6. The CDR3 length is 15 residues. CDR1 is SGHAT and CDR2 is FQDESV in the germline V gene (reference sequence). The CDR3 protein is CASSQPGQGSYEQYF. The CDR3 DNA sequence: TGTGCCAGCAGTCAACCGGGACAGGGCTCCTACGAGCAGTACTTC.

This clone was detected once. The chain employs TRBV6-5 and TRBJ2-7, with 9 bases lining up with TRBD1. Germline assignment: CDR1 MNHEY and CDR2 SVGAGI. The CDR3 has 14 amino acids. The V and J ends lost 6 bases and 1 base, in that order; junction bases with no gene match: 4. The CDR3 reads CASRSGTGSYEQYF. For the CDR3, the DNA is TGTGCCAGCAGGTCCGGGACAGGGTCCTACGAGCAGTACTTC.

This clone showed up just once. V gene TRBV5-1 combines with J gene TRBJ1-1; TRBD1 is a possible D gene (6 bases). V lost 0 bases to trimming and J lost 0 bases, with 12 bases between them. Germline CDR1 is SGHRS and CDR2 is YFSETQ. The CDR3 runs 16 residues. The CDR3 loop reads CASSLGAGALNTEAFF. DNA for the CDR3: TGCGCCAGCAGCTTGGGGGCAGGGGCCTTGAACACTGAAGCTTTCTTT.

The rearrangement uses TRBV4-3 and TRBJ1-2; 7 bases match TRBD1. Germline CDR1 and CDR2: LGHNA and YSLEER. This CDR3 region has 16 residues. Losses at the gene ends were 1 base for V and 8 bases for J; bases not matched to a gene: 13. This chain's CDR3 is CASSQGATGVEGGYTF. In nucleotides, the CDR3 is TGCGCCAGCAGCCAAGGGGCCACAGGGGTAGAGGGAGGCTACACCTTC.

This clone was picked up a small number of times. The chain carries TRBV20-1 and TRBJ2-2, with TRBD1 matching 9 bases. The CDR3 totals 15 residues. V gave up 3 bases and J gave up 0 bases; unmatched junction bases: 2. Germline V CDR1 and CDR2: DFQATT, SNEGSKA (reference sequence). The CDR3 nucleotides are TGCAGTGCTAGTCGACAGGGGGCGAACACCGGGGAGCTGTTTTTT. As protein: CSASRQGANTGELFF.

This chain uses TRBV5-1 with TRBJ1-6; 9 nucleotides align to TRBD1. The CDR3 is 16 residues long. Germline CDR1 reads SGHRS; CDR2 reads YFSETQ. J gave up 8 bases and V 2 bases, and 8 bases lay outside the gene matches. CDR3 amino acids: CASSLGSGTGYSPLHF. The CDR3, as DNA: TGCGCCAGCAGCTTAGGGTCCGGGACAGGGTATTCACCCCTCCACTTT. Full variable domain (outside the CDR3, taken from reference TRBV5-1 and TRBJ1-6): KAGVTQTPRYLIKTRGQQVTLSCSPISGHRSVSWYQQTPGQGLQFLFEYFSETQRNKGNFPGRFSGRQFSNSRSEMNVSTLELGDSALYLCASSLGSGTGYSPLHFGNGTRLTVT.

This chain joins TRBV7-9 and TRBJ1-4; 7 bases line up with TRBD1. The CDR3 spans 15 residues. V dropped 4 bases and J dropped 8; count of bases not matched to a gene: 10. Germline V gene data show CDR1 as SEHNR and CDR2 as FQNEAQ (reference sequence). The CDR3 region is CASSSPQGGSEKLFF. Here the CDR3 DNA reads TGTGCCAGCAGCTCACCCCAGGGGGGTAGCGAAAAACTGTTTTTT.

V is TRBV20-1 and J is TRBJ1-5; no definite D call. The ends were cut back, 3 bases at V and 11 bases at J, with 11 bases in the middle. Germline CDR1 is DFQATT and CDR2 is SNEGSKA (reference sequence). The length of the CDR3 is 11 residues. CDR3: CSASIDTAQHF. CDR3 sequence (DNA): TGCAGTGCTAGCATAGACACGGCCCAGCATTTT.

Here the CDR3 reads CASSQNRGSRNSPLHF. Here the CDR3 DNA reads TGTGCCAGCAGTCAAAACAGGGGAAGCCGGAATTCACCCCTCCACTTT. The chain carries TRBV28 and TRBJ1-6; TRBD1 aligns across 7 bases. Unmatched junction bases numbered 11, after V lost 5 bases and J lost 7 bases. This CDR3 has 16 amino acids. Germline CDR1 reads MDHEN; CDR2 reads SYDVKM.

This chain uses TRBV2 with TRBJ2-6, with TRBD2 matching 12 bases. Germline V gene sequence: CDR1 SNHLY, CDR2 FYNNEI. There are 18 residues in the CDR3. V shed 4 bases, J shed 4 bases, and the junction held 8 bases outside the gene matches. This CDR3 reads CASSGQLAGGTGANVLTF. In nucleotides, the CDR3 is TGTGCCAGCAGTGGGCAACTAGCGGGGGGTACGGGGGCCAACGTCCTGACTTTC.

The chain uses TRBV6-2 or TRBV6-3 and TRBJ1-1; TRBD1 is a possible D gene (5 bases). The CDR3 contains 13 residues. CDR1 is MNHEY and CDR2 is SVGEGT in the germline V gene. V was pared by 6 bases and J by 6 bases, with 14 bases between. CDR3 sequence: CASSLAGGSEAFF. The CDR3 DNA sequence: TGTGCCAGCAGCCTGGCGGGGGGGTCTGAAGCTTTCTTT.

The chain carries TRBV29-1 and TRBJ1-4; TRBD1 matches 11 bases. With V trimmed by 6 bases and J by 7 bases, 1 base remained unmatched. CDR1 SQVTM and CDR2 ANQGSEA come from the germline V gene. The CDR3 totals 12 residues. The CDR3 sequence is CSVGTGGEKLFF. The CDR3 DNA reads as TGCAGCGTGGGGACAGGGGGTGAAAAACTGTTTTTT.

The chain combines TRBV2 with TRBJ2-2, with 9 nucleotides matching TRBD1. Germline V lookup: CDR1 SNHLY, CDR2 FYNNEI. The CDR3 totals 19 residues. Trimming removed 6 bases from V and 0 bases from J; junction bases left unmatched: 14. CDR3 nucleotides: TGTGCCAGCAGCCTAGTCCCGGGACAGGGATCCCCGAACACCGGGGAGCTGTTTTTT. Amino acids: CASSLVPGQGSPNTGELFF.

The J gene is TRBJ2-5, the V gene TRBV27, with D unclear. V gave up 1 base and J gave up 2 bases, with 5 bases separating them. CDR3 size: 13 residues. From germline, CDR1 is MNHEY and CDR2 SMNVEV (reference sequence). CDR3 amino acids: CASSLWAQETQYF. The CDR3 DNA reads as TGTGCCAGCAGTTTATGGGCACAAGAGACCCAGTACTTC.

The chain joins TRBV18 to TRBJ1-2; TRBD1 matches 10 bases. CDR3 length equals 15 residues. In germline, CDR1 is KGHSH, CDR2 LQKENI. Trimming at V came to 0 bases and at J to 4 bases, leaving 2 bases not matched to a gene. The CDR3 loop reads CASSPPTGGAYGYTF. CDR3 DNA sequence: TGTGCCAGCTCACCACCGACAGGGGGCGCCTATGGCTACACCTTC.

This chain links TRBV5-4 with TRBJ2-3; 7 positions agree with TRBD2. CDR1 is SGHNT, CDR2 YYREEE, per germline (reference sequence). V was clipped by 4 bases and J by 0 bases; unmatched bases: 11. The CDR3 has 17 amino acids. In nucleotides, the CDR3 is TGTGCCAGCAGCCCTGCTCCTAGCGGACCTAGCACAGATACGCAGTATTTT. It translates to CASSPAPSGPSTDTQYF.